The 4 T cell receptor beta chains listed next were all sequenced from one sample in a study of blood T cells in healthy people across ages. Then a second PCR, running roughly 7 to 11 cycles, was carried out with a sample-barcoded 5' primer and a J-beta primer mix. TCRdb ran MiXCR on the 5' RACE reads and lists one entry per CDR3 protein. The table shows some 1.4 million distinct CDR3 sequences, with 35% to 45% occurring only once. Source material: blood. The origin of the receptors is a woman aged 18-35 years in good health.

This clonotype was observed a few times. V and J are TRBV5-6 and TRBJ1-1; no reliable D call. V lost 3 bases to trimming and J lost 3 bases, with 9 bases between them. CDR1 and CDR2 (germline): SGHDT, YYEEEE. The CDR3 has 13 residues. CDR3: CASSSQDDTEAFF. The DNA of the CDR3 is TGTGCCAGCAGCTCGCAGGATGACACTGAAGCTTTCTTT.

This clonotype appeared a few times. The chain uses TRBV6-5 and TRBJ2-5, with D perhaps matching TRBD1 (6 bases). Germline V gene sequence: CDR1 MNHEY, CDR2 SVGAGI. CDR3 length equals 12 residues. Trimming shortened V by 10 bases and J by 4 bases, and 13 bases separated the two germline ends. The CDR3 region is CATTGHSETQYF. The CDR3, as DNA: TGTGCCACCACGGGACACTCAGAGACCCAGTACTTC.

This sequence joins TRBV27 and TRBJ2-1; 11 positions match TRBD1. Trimming at V came to 5 bases and at J to 13 bases, leaving 25 bases not matched to a gene. The CDR3 has 19 amino acids. The germline CDR1 and CDR2 sequences are MNHEY and SMNVEV (reference sequence). The CDR3 bases are TGTGCCAGCAGTCCACTCGGACAGGGGGCGTTTAGCAGAAAAGAGACCCAGTTCTTC. Protein: CASSPLGQGAFSRKETQFF.

The chain carries TRBV5-1 and TRBJ1-2; TRBD1 is a possible D gene (5 bases). Per the germline V gene, CDR1 is SGHRS and CDR2 is YFSETQ. V gave up 0 bases and J gave up 4 bases, with 19 bases separating them. The CDR3 sequence is 17 residues long. The DNA of the CDR3 is TGCGCCAGCAGCTTGGGGTCAGGGACCGGGCTCGCCTATGGCTACACCTTC. It codes for CASSLGSGTGLAYGYTF.